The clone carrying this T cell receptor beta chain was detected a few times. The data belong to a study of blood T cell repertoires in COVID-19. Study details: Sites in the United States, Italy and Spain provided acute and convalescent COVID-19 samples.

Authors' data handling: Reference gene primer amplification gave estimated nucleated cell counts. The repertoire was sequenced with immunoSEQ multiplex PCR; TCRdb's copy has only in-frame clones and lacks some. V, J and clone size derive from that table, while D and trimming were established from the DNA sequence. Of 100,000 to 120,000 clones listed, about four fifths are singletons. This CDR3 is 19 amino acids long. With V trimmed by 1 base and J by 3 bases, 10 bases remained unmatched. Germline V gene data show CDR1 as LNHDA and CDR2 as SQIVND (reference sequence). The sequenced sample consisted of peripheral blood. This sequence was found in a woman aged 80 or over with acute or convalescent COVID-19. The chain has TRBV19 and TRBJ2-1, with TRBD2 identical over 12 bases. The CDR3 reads CASSIGGASGRGLYNEQFF. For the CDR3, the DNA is TGTGCCAGTAGTATAGGAGGGGCTAGCGGGAGGGGTCTCTACAATGAGCAGTTCTTC.